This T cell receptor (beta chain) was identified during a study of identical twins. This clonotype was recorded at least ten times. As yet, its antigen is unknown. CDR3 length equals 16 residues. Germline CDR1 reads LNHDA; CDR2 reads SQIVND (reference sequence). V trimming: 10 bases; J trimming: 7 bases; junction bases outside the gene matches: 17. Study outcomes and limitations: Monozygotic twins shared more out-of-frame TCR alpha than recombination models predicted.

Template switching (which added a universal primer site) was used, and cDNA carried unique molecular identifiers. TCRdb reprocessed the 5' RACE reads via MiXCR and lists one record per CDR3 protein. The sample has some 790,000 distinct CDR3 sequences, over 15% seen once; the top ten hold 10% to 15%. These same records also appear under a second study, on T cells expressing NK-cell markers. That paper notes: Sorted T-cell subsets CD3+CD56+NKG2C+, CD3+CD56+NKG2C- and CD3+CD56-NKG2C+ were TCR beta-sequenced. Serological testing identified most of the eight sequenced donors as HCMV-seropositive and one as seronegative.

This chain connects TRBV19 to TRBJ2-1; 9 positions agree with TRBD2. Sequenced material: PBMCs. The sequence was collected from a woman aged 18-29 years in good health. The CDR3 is CATLRASGTPANEQFF. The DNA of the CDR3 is TGTGCCACCCTCCGGGCTAGCGGGACACCGGCGAATGAGCAGTTCTTC. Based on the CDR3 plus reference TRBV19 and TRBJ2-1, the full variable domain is DGGITQSPKYLFRKEGQNVTLSCEQNLNHDAMYWYRQDPGQGLRLIYYSQIVNDFQKGDIAEGYSVSREKKESFPLTVTSAQKNPTAFYLCATLRASGTPANEQFFGPGTRLTVL.